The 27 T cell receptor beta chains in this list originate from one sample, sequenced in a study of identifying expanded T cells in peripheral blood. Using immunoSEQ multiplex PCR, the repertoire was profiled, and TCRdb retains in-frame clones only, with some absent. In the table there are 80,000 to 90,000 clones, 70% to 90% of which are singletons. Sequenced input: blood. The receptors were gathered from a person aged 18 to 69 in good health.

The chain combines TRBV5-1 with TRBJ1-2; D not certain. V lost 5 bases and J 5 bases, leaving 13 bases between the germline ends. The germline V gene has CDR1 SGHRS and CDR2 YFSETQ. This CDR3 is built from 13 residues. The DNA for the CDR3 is TGCGCCAGCAGGGCACGGGAAGAATATGGCTACACCTTC. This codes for CASRAREEYGYTF. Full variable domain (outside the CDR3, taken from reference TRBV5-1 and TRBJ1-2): KAGVTQTPRYLIKTRGQQVTLSCSPISGHRSVSWYQQTPGQGLQFLFEYFSETQRNKGNFPGRFSGRQFSNSRSEMNVSTLELGDSALYLCASRAREEYGYTFGSGTRLTVV.

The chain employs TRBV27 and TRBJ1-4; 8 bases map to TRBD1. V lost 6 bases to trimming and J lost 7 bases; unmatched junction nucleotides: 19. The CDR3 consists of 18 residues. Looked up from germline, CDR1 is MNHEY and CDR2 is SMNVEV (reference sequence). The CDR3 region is CASSPPGQGLTRGEKLFF. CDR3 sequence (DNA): TGTGCCAGCAGCCCTCCTGGACAGGGACTAACACGGGGTGAAAAACTGTTTTTT.

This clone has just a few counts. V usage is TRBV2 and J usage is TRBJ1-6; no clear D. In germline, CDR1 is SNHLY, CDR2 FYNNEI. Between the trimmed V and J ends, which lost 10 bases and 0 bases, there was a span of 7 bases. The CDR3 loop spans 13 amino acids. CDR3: CATAGSYNSPLHF. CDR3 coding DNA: TGTGCCACCGCCGGCTCCTATAATTCACCCCTCCACTTT. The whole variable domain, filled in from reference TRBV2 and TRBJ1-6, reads EPEVTQTPSHQVTQMGQEVILRCVPISNHLYFYWYRQILGQKVEFLVSFYNNEISEKSEIFDDQFSVERPDGSNFTLKIRSTKLEDSAMYFCATAGSYNSPLHFGNGTRLTVT.

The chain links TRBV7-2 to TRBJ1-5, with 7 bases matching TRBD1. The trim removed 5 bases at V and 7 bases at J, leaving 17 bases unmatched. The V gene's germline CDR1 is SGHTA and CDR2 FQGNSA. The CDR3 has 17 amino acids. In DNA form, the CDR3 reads TGTGCCAGCAGCCCTCACCTCTCGACAGGGACGGAACAGCCCCAGCATTTT. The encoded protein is CASSPHLSTGTEQPQHF.

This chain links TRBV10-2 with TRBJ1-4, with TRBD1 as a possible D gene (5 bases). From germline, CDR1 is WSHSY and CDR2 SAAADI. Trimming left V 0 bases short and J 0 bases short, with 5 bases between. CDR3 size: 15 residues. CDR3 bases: TGCGCCAGCAGTGAGTCGACAGCAACTAATGAAAAACTGTTTTTT. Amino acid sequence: CASSESTATNEKLFF.

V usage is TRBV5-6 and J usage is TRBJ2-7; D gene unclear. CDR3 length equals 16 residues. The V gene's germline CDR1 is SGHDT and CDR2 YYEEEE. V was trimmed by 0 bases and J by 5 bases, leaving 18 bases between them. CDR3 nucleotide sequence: TGTGCCAGCAGCTTGGTGGGATCCGGTAGGGTCCACGAGCAGTACTTC. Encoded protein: CASSLVGSGRVHEQYF.

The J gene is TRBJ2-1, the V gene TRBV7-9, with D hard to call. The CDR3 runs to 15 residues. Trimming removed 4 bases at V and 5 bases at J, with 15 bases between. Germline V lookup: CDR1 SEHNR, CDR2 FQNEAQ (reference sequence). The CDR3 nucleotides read TGTGCCAGCAGCTCATTCGGAGACCCCAACAATGAGCAGTTCTTC. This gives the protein CASSSFGDPNNEQFF.

The CDR3 coding sequence is TGTGCCAGCAGCCCAAGAGGAGGGTCCTACGAGCAGTACTTC. This gives the protein CASSPRGGSYEQYF. The rearrangement joins TRBV4-2 to TRBJ2-7; weak D call: TRBD2 (6 bases). CDR3 size: 14 residues. Germline CDR1 reads LGHNA; CDR2 reads YNFKEQ. Trimming left V 4 bases short and J 1 base short, with 11 bases between.

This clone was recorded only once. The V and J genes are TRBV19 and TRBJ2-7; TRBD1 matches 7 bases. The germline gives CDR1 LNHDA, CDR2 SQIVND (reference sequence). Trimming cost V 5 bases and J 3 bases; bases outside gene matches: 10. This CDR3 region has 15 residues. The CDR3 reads CASSFNRGALYEQYF. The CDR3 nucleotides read TGTGCCAGTAGTTTTAACAGGGGCGCCCTCTACGAGCAGTACTTC.

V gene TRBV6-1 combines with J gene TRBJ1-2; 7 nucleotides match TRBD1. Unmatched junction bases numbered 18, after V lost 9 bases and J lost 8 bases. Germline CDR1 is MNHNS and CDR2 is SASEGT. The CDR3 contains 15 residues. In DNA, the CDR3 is TGTGCCAGTCAAAACACAGGGGCCCAAGAGGGCGGCTACACCTTC. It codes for CASQNTGAQEGGYTF.

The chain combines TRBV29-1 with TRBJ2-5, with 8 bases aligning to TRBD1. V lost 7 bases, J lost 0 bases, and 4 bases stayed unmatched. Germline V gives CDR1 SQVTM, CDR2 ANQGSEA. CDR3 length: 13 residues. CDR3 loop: CSAMTGDQETQYF. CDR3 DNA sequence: TGCAGCGCAATGACAGGGGACCAAGAGACCCAGTACTTC.

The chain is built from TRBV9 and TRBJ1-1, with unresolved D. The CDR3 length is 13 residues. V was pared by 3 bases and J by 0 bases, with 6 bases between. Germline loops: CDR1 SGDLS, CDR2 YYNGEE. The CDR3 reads CASSALLNTEAFF. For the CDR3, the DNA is TGTGCCAGCAGCGCCCTCTTGAACACTGAAGCTTTCTTT.

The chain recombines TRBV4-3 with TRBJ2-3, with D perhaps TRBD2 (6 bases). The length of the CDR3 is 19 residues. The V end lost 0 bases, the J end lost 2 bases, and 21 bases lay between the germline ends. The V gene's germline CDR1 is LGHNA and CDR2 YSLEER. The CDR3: CASSQEISLGRGLTDTQYF. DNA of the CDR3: TGCGCCAGCAGCCAAGAAATATCCCTAGGGCGGGGCCTCACAGATACGCAGTATTTT.

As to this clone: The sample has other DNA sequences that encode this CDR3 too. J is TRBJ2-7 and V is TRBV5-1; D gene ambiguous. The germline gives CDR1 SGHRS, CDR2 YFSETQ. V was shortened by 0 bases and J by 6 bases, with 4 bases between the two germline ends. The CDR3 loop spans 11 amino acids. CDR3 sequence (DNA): TGCGCCAGCAGCTTGGGGGGCGAGCAGTACTTC. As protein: CASSLGGEQYF.

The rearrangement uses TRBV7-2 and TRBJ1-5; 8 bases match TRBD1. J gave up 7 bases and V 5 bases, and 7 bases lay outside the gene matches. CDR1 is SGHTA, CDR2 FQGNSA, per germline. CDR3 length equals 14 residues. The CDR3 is CASSPQGDYQPQHF. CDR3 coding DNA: TGTGCCAGCAGCCCACAGGGGGACTACCAGCCCCAGCATTTT.

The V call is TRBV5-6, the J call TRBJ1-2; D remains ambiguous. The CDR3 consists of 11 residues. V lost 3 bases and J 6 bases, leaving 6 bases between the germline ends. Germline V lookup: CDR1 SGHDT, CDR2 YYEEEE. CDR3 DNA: TGTGCCAGCAGCTCACCCCATGGCTACACCTTC. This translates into CASSSPHGYTF.

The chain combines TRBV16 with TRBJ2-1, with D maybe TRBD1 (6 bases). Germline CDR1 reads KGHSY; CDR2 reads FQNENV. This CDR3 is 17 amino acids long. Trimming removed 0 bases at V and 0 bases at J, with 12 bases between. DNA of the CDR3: TGTGCCAGCAGCCAATCTGGGGGCTCAAGCTCCTACAATGAGCAGTTCTTC. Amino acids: CASSQSGGSSSYNEQFF.

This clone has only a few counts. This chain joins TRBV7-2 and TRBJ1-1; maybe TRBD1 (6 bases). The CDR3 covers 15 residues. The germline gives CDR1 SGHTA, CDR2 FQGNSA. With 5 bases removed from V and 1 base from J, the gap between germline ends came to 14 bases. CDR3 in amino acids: CASSAKTTGNTEAFF. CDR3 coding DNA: TGTGCCAGCAGCGCAAAGACGACAGGGAACACTGAAGCTTTCTTT. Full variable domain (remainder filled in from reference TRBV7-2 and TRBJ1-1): GAGVSQSPSNKVTEKGKDVELRCDPISGHTALYWYRQSLGQGLEFLIYFQGNSAPDKSGLPSDRFSAERTGGSVSTLTIQRTQQEDSAVYLCASSAKTTGNTEAFFGQGTRLTVV.

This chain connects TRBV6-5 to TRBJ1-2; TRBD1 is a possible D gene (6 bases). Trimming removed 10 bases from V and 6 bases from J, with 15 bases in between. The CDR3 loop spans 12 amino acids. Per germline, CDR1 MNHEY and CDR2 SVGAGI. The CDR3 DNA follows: TGTGCCATCCTGGACAGCGTTCATGGCTACACCTTC. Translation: CAILDSVHGYTF.

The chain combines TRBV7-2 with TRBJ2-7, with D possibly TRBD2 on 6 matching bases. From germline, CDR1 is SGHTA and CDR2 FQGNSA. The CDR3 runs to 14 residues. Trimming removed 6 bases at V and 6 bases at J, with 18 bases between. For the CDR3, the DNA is TGTGCCAGCAGGGCGAACGCGGCCGGGGGCGAGCAGTACTTC. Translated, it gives CASRANAAGGEQYF. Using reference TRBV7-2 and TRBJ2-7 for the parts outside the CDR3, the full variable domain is GAGVSQSPSNKVTEKGKDVELRCDPISGHTALYWYRQSLGQGLEFLIYFQGNSAPDKSGLPSDRFSAERTGGSVSTLTIQRTQQEDSAVYLCASRANAAGGEQYFGPGTRLTVT.

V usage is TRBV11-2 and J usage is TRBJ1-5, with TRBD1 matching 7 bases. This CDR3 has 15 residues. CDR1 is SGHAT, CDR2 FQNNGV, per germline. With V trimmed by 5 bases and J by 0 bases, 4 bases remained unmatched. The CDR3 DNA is TGTGCCAGCAGCCCCGGGACAGATAGCAATCAGCCCCAGCATTTT. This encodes CASSPGTDSNQPQHF. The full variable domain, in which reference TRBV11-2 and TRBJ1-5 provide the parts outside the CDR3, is EAGVAQSPRYKIIEKRQSVAFWCNPISGHATLYWYQQILGQGPKLLIQFQNNGVVDDSQLPKDRFSAERLKGVDSTLKIQPAKLEDSAVYLCASSPGTDSNQPQHFGDGTRLSIL.

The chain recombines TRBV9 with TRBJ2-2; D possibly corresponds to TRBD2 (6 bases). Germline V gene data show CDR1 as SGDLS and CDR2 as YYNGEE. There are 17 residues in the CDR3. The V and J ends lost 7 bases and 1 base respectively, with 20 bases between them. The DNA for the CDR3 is TGTGCCAGCGGGCAGGGACTTCAACCAAAGAACACCGGGGAGCTGTTTTTT. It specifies CASGQGLQPKNTGELFF.

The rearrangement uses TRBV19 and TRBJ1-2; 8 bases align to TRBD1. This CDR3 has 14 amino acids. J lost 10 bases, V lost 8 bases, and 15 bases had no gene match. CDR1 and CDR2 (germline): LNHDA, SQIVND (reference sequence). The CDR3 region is CASWNGQGNFVYTF. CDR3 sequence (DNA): TGTGCCAGTTGGAATGGACAGGGCAATTTTGTCTACACCTTC. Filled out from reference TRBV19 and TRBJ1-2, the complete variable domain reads DGGITQSPKYLFRKEGQNVTLSCEQNLNHDAMYWYRQDPGQGLRLIYYSQIVNDFQKGDIAEGYSVSREKKESFPLTVTSAQKNPTAFYLCASWNGQGNFVYTFGSGTRLTVV.

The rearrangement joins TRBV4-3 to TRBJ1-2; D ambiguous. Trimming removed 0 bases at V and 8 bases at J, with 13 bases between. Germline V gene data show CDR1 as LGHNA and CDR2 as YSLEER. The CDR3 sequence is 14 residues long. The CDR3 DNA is TGCGCCAGCAGCCAAGATTCGCGGGCGGGAGGCTACACCTTC. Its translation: CASSQDSRAGGYTF.

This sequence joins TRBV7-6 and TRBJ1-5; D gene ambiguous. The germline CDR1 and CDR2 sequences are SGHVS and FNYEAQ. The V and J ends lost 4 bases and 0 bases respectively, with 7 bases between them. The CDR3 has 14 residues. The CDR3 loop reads CASSSELSNQPQHF. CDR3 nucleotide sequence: TGTGCCAGCAGCTCCGAACTTAGCAATCAGCCCCAGCATTTT.

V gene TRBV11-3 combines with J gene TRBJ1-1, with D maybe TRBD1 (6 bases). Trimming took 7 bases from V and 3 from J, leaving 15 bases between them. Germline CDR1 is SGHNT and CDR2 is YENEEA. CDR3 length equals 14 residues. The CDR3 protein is CASISEGGYTEAFF. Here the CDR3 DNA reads TGTGCCAGCATCAGCGAAGGGGGGTACACTGAAGCTTTCTTT.

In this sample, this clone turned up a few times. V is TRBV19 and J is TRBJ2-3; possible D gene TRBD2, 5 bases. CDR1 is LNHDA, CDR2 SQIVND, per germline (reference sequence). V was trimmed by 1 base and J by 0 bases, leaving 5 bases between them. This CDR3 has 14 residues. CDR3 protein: CASSIAGSTDTQYF. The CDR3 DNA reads TGTGCCAGTAGTATAGCGGGGAGCACAGATACGCAGTATTTT. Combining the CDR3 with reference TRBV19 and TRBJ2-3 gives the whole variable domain DGGITQSPKYLFRKEGQNVTLSCEQNLNHDAMYWYRQDPGQGLRLIYYSQIVNDFQKGDIAEGYSVSREKKESFPLTVTSAQKNPTAFYLCASSIAGSTDTQYFGPGTRLTVL.